This TCR beta chain was profiled in a study of CD8 T cells in ankylosing spondylitis. Study-level points and caveats: A CD8+ phenotype characterized the disease-linked clones, which were relatively rare in peripheral blood. A TCR beta motif of several highly homologous variants appeared characteristic of ankylosing spondylitis blood. Earlier studies detected some motif variants in reactive arthritis synovial fluid and blood.

Quantitative 5'-RACE with molecular barcodes generated TCR beta libraries. From the 5' RACE reads, TCRdb called clonotypes with MiXCR, one entry per CDR3 protein. The data show about 440,000 distinct CDR3 sequences, 17% seen once. This clonotype was seen a few times. Antigen: not known. The CDR3 covers 14 residues. Germline CDR1 DFQATT, CDR2 SNEGSKA (reference sequence). Trimming cost V 0 bases and J 5 bases, with 13 bases left between them. This receptor was obtained from a male donor with ankylosing spondylitis. The chain has TRBV20-1 and TRBJ1-2; no reliable D call. The sample comprised blood, either unsorted or a sorted T cell fraction (not recorded which). CDR3 region: CSARDAGPRYGYTF. In DNA, the CDR3 is TGCAGTGCTAGAGATGCCGGTCCCCGGTATGGCTACACCTTC.